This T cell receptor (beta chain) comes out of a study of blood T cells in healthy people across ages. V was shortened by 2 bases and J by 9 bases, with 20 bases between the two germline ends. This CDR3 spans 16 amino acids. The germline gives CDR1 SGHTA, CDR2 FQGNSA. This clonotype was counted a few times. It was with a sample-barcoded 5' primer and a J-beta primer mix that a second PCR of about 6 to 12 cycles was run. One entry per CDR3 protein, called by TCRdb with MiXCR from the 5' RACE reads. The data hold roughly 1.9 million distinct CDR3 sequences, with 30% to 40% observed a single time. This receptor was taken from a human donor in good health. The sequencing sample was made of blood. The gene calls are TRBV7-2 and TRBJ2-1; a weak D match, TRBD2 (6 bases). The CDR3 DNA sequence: TGTGCCAGCAGCTTAAAAGTATGGGGGGTACCCGGTGAGCAGTTCTTC. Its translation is CASSLKVWGVPGEQFF. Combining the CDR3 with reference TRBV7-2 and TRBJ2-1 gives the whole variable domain GAGVSQSPSNKVTEKGKDVELRCDPISGHTALYWYRQSLGQGLEFLIYFQGNSAPDKSGLPSDRFSAERTGGSVSTLTIQRTQQEDSAVYLCASSLKVWGVPGEQFFGPGTRLTVL.